These T cell receptor beta chains were read from a single sample in a study of regulatory T cells in long-lasting Graves disease. MiXCR, run by TCRdb on the multiplex PCR reads, gives a single entry per CDR3 protein. Here the sample spans approximately 350,000 distinct CDR3 sequences, over 15% being singletons. These data were also reused for a study on T cells in Graves' hyperthyroidism and ophthalmopathy.

Sequences were derived from peripheral blood mononuclear cells (PBMCs), sampled at new diagnosis, from a patient treated with antithyroid drugs. The receptors come from a man aged 35-49 years with Graves disease. CDR3s leave out the opening cysteine and the closing phenylalanine or tryptophan.

J gene: TRBJ2-1; V gene: TRBV3-1; CDR3 protein: ASSQTSGGPFEQF
J gene: TRBJ2-4; V gene: TRBV25-1; CDR3 protein: ASSRAGDDKNIQY
J gene: TRBJ2-3; V gene: TRBV2; CDR3 protein: ASSTGGAVDTQY
J gene: TRBJ2-3; V gene: TRBV7-2; CDR3 protein: ASSLARGGATDTQY
J gene: TRBJ2-7; V gene: TRBV18; CDR3 protein: ASSRSSYEQY
J gene: TRBJ2-1; V gene: TRBV5-6; CDR3 protein: ASSLGNGASDEQF
J gene: TRBJ2-1; V gene: TRBV30; CDR3 protein: AWKVAGGPPNEQF
J gene: TRBJ2-5; V gene: TRBV7-6; CDR3 protein: ASSPRSRQETQY
J gene: TRBJ1-3; V gene: TRBV11-3; CDR3 protein: ASSATGMGTGNTIY
J gene: TRBJ2-3; V gene: TRBV27; CDR3 protein: ASSSNPDTTDTQY
J gene: TRBJ1-2; V gene: TRBV20-1; CDR3 protein: SARLHDSFYGYT
J gene: TRBJ2-7; V gene: TRBV11-2; CDR3 protein: ASRRGPPYEQY
J gene: TRBJ2-3; V gene: TRBV2; CDR3 protein: ASVRDNPLADTQY
J gene: TRBJ2-1; V gene: TRBV19; CDR3 protein: ASSESLAIAYNEQF
J gene: TRBJ1-4; V gene: TRBV12-3/TRBV12-4; CDR3 protein: ATSRDLEEKLF
J gene: TRBJ2-7; V gene: TRBV5-1; CDR3 protein: ASSLDRTGGGEQY
J gene: TRBJ2-7; V gene: TRBV3-1; CDR3 protein: ASSQEWKAYEQY
J gene: TRBJ2-7; V gene: TRBV29-1; CDR3 protein: SAKYKGTYEQY
J gene: TRBJ2-7; V gene: TRBV3-1; CDR3 protein: ASSPLWTGPNEQY
J gene: TRBJ2-1; V gene: TRBV28; CDR3 protein: ASRPTTSGGAGEQF
J gene: TRBJ2-7; V gene: TRBV2; CDR3 protein: ATGVSYEQY
J gene: TRBJ2-2; V gene: TRBV3-1; CDR3 protein: ASSQFGGANTGELF
J gene: TRBJ2-3; V gene: TRBV6-5; CDR3 protein: ASSYTPEGTQY
J gene: TRBJ1-2; V gene: TRBV29-1; CDR3 protein: SVLRGVGGYT